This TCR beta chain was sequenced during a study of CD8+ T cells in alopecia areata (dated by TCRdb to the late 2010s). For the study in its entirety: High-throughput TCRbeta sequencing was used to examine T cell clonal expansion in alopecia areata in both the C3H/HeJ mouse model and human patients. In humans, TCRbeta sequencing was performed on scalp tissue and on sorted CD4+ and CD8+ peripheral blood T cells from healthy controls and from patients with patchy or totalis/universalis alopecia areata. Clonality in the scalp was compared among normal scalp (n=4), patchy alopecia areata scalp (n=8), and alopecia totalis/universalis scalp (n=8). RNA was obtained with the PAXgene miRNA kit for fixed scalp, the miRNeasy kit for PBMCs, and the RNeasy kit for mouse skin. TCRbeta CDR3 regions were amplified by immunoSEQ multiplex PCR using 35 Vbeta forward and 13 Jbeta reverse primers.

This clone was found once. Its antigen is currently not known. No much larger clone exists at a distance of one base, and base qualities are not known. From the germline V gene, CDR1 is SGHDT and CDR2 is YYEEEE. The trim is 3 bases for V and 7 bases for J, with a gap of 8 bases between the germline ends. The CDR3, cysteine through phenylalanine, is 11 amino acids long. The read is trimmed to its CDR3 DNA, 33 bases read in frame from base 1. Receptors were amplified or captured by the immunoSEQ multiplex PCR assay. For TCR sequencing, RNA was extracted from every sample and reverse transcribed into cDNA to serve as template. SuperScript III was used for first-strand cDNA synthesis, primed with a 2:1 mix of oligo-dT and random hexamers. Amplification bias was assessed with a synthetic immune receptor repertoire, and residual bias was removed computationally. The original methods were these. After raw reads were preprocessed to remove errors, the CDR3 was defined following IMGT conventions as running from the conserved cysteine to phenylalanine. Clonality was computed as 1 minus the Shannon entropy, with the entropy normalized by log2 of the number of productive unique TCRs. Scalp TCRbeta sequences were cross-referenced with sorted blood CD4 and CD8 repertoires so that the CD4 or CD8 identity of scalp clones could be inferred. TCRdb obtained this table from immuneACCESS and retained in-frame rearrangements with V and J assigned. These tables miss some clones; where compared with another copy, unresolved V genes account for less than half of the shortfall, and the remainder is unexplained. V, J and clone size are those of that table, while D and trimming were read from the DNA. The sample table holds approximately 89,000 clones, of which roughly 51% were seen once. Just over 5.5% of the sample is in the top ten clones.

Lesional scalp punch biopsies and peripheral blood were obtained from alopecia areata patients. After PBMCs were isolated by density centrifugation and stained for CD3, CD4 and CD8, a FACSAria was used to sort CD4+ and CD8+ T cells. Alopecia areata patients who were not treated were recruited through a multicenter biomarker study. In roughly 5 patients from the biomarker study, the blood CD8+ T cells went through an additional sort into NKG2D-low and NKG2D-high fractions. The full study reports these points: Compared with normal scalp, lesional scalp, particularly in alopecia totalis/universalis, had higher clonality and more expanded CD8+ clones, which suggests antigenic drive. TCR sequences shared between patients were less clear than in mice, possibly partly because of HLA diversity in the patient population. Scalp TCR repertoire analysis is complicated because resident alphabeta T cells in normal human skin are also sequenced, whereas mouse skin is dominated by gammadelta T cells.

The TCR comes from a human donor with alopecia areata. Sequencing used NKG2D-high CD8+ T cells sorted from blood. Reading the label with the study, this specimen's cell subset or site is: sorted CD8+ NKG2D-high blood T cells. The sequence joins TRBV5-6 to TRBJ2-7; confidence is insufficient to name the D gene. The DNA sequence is TGTGCCAGCAGCTGGCAAAGGGAGCAGTACTTC. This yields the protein CASSWQREQYF.